These T cell receptor beta chains were read from a single sample in a study of T-cell reconstitution after alpha-beta-depleted transplantation in children. Each CDR3 protein is one row after TCRdb ran MiXCR on the PCR reads. Altogether 200,000 to 300,000 distinct CDR3 sequences are present, 12% being singletons, with the ten largest covering 2% to 3%. This sample comprised PBMCs from the stem cell graft donor, obtained from the stem cell graft. These receptors all come from a human donor who donated a stem cell graft to a child with acute lymphoblastic leukemia. Both conserved end residues are part of each CDR3. The D gene is left open where the match is weak. Clone sizes are given selectively: once, few, many, or a class where the clone is expanded.

abundance,j_gene,v_gene,d_gene,len,CDR3aa,CDR3nt
many,TRBJ1-2,TRBV3-1,.,15,CASSDETRDGYGYTF,TGTGCCAGTAGCGATGAGACAAGGGATGGATATGGCTACACCTTC
many,TRBJ2-5,TRBV7-9,.,19,CASSLALRPVTSSQETQYF,TGTGCCAGCAGCTTAGCGCTGAGACCGGTGACGAGCTCACAAGAGACCCAGTACTTC
many,TRBJ1-5,TRBV24-1,TRBD1,18,CATSPKSSWDRRNQPQHF,TGTGCCACCAGTCCAAAGTCAAGCTGGGACAGGAGGAATCAGCCCCAGCATTTT
few,TRBJ2-6,TRBV7-2,.,17,CASSSRTAFPGANVLTF,TGTGCCAGCAGCTCTAGGACAGCTTTTCCTGGGGCCAACGTCCTGACTTTC
.,TRBJ2-1,TRBV7-2,TRBD2,15,CASSDTSGGRDEQFF,TGTGCCAGCAGCGATACTAGCGGGGGGCGGGATGAGCAGTTCTTC
.,TRBJ2-1,TRBV4-3,.,17,CASSQDLQSSSYNEQFF,TGCGCCAGCAGCCAAGATTTACAGTCAAGCTCCTACAATGAGCAGTTCTTC
many,TRBJ1-2,TRBV29-1,.,11,CSVSDSYGYTF,TGCAGCGTATCTGACAGCTATGGCTACACCTTC
many,TRBJ2-5,TRBV5-1,.,13,CASSLGQEETQYF,TGCGCCAGCAGCTTGGGGCAGGAAGAGACCCAGTACTTC
many,TRBJ1-1,TRBV7-9,TRBD1,15,CASRKGQGASTEAFF,TGTGCCAGCAGGAAGGGACAGGGGGCGTCCACTGAAGCTTTCTTT
many,TRBJ2-1,TRBV5-4,.,12,CASSLDSNEQFF,TGTGCCAGCAGCTTAGACAGCAATGAGCAGTTCTTC
many,TRBJ2-2,TRBV25-1,.,15,CASGSRLTRTGELFF,TGTGCCAGCGGCTCGCGATTGACTCGGACCGGGGAGCTGTTTTTT
many,TRBJ1-1,TRBV29-1,.,14,CSVVVAGVVTEAFF,TGCAGCGTTGTTGTAGCAGGGGTGGTGACTGAAGCTTTCTTT
many,TRBJ1-6,TRBV9,TRBD1,15,CASSPRTGNNSPLHF,TGTGCCAGCAGCCCCCGGACAGGGAACAATTCACCCCTCCACTTT
many,TRBJ2-1,TRBV5-5,.,13,CASSFTDGGVQFF,TGTGCCAGCAGCTTTACGGATGGGGGTGTACAGTTCTTC
many,TRBJ2-5,TRBV7-2,.,14,CASSFQGGVETQYF,TGTGCCAGCAGCTTCCAGGGGGGAGTTGAGACCCAGTACTTC
.,TRBJ2-7,TRBV5-1,.,14,CASSLGRPTYEQYF,TGCGCCAGCAGCTTGGGGCGGCCGACCTACGAGCAGTACTTC
many,TRBJ2-4,TRBV6-2/TRBV6-3,.,14,CASTPSWTKNIQYF,TGTGCCAGCACTCCCAGTTGGACCAAAAACATTCAGTACTTC
many,TRBJ1-5,TRBV24-1,TRBD1,14,CATSGTGGNQPQHF,TGTGCCACCTCGGGGACAGGAGGGAATCAGCCCCAGCATTTT
many,TRBJ1-5,TRBV20-1,TRBD1,14,CSARVGQGVQPQHF,TGCAGTGCTAGAGTAGGACAGGGGGTCCAGCCCCAGCATTTT
.,TRBJ1-1,TRBV20-1,.,11,CSPLVATEAFF,TGCAGTCCTTTGGTGGCGACTGAAGCTTTCTTC
few,TRBJ2-2,TRBV10-3,TRBD2,17,CAISEGLAGLRTGELFF,TGTGCCATCAGTGAGGGACTAGCGGGACTCCGCACCGGGGAGCTGTTTTTT
.,TRBJ1-4,TRBV7-9,.,20,CASSGHPSGRVSGTNEKLFF,TGTGCCAGCAGCGGCCATCCTTCGGGCAGGGTGTCTGGGACTAATGAAAAACTGTTTTTT
many,TRBJ1-5,TRBV6-1,.,13,CASRRAADQPQHF,TGTGCCAGCCGGAGGGCAGCAGATCAGCCCCAGCATTTT
many,TRBJ2-7,TRBV7-2,.,13,CASSLARQYEQYF,TGTGCCAGCAGCTTAGCTAGGCAGTACGAGCAGTACTTC
many,TRBJ1-1,TRBV7-8,TRBD1,19,CASSLYGTGAYSMNTEAFF,TGTGCCAGCAGCTTATACGGGACAGGGGCTTATTCGATGAACACTGAAGCTTTCTTT